This T cell receptor beta chain was found in a study of cutaneous CD30+ T cell lymphoproliferative disorder and hepatitis E (dated by TCRdb to about 2018). A remark on this clone: Its antigen specificity is not known. Base-call qualities are not available, and no considerably larger clone is one nucleotide away. Other DNA sequences within the sample encode an identical CDR3.

The germline V gene encodes CDR1 SGHAT and CDR2 FQDESV (reference sequence). A distance of 11 bases separates the germline ends of V and J, which lose 3 bases and 2 bases respectively. Spanning cysteine to phenylalanine, the CDR3 consists of 15 amino acids. Only CDR3 DNA remains: 45 bases, in frame from the first base. Libraries were prepared through the immunoSEQ multiplex PCR assay. TCRdb mirrors the immuneACCESS table, restricted to in-frame sequences. Some clones are absent from its copies; in checked studies, under half trace to an unresolved V gene, and the reason for the others is unknown. In this sample the table shows several thousand clones, about two thirds of which occur a single time. The top ten constitute under 1.3% of the sample.

The rearrangement joined TRBV11-1 to TRBJ1-3; tentative D gene TRBD1, with 6 bases matching. The material sequenced was blood. The origin of this receptor is a human donor with a cutaneous T cell lymphoproliferative disorder associated with hepatitis E virus. The CDR3 here reads CASSFGQLPGNTIYF. The DNA reads as follows: TGTGCCAGCAGCTTCGGACAGCTCCCTGGAAACACCATATATTTT.